This T cell receptor beta chain was obtained from a study of vaccination effects on CD4 cells after COVID-19. Study outcomes and limitations: Clones of infection and vaccine origin contracted markedly late after vaccination.

V gave up 2 bases and J gave up 9 bases, with 27 bases separating them. The CDR3 covers 18 residues. Germline V gene sequence: CDR1 SGHRS, CDR2 YFSETQ. Isolating CD4+ T cells followed approximately 11 days of culture. Either the mRNA-1273 or the BNT162b2 vaccine was given to participants as two doses. Sequenced by immunoSEQ multiplex PCR; TCRdb stores in-frame clones only, minus some. The data show 43,000 or so clones, just over 70% seen once. This clone has just a few counts. Its antigen is as yet unknown. The V gene is TRBV5-1, the J gene TRBJ1-5; no clear D gene. The source was CD4+ T cells from PBMCs cultured without peptide, collected after COVID-19 vaccination. The sequence came from a human donor who received a COVID-19 vaccine. CDR3 in amino acids: CASSFNPMPTDGISPQHF. As DNA, the CDR3 is TGCGCCAGCAGCTTTAATCCCATGCCAACAGACGGGATTTCGCCCCAGCATTTT.